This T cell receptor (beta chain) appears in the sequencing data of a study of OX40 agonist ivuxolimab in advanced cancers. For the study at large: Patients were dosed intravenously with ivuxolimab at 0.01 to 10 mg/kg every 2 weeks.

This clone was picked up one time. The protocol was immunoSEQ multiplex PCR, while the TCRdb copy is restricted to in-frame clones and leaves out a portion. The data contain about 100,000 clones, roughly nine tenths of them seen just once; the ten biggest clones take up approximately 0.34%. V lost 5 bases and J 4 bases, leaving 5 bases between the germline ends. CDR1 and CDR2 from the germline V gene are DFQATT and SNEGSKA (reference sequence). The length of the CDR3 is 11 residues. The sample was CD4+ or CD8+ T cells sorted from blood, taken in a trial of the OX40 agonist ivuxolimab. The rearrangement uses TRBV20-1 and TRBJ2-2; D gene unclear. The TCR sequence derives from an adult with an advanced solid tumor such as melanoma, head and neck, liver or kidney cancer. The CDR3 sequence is CSALFTGELFF. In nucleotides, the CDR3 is TGCAGTGCTCTCTTCACCGGGGAGCTGTTTTTT.